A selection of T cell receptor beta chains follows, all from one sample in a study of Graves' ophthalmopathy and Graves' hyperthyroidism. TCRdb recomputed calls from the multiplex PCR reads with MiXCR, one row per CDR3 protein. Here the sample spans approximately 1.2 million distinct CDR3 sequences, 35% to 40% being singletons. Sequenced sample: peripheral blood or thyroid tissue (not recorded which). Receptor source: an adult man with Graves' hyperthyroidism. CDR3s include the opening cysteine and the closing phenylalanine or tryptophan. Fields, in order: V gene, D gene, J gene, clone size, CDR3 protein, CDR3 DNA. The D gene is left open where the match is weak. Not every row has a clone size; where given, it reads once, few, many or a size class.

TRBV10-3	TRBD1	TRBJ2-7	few	CAIRRDRPIYEQYF	TGTGCCATACGCCGGGACAGACCCATCTACGAGCAGTACTTC
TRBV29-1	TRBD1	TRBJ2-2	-	CSVVQGHTGELFF	TGCAGCGTAGTACAGGGGCACACCGGGGAGCTGTTTTTT
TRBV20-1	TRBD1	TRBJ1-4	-	CSARRPGQGMNEKLFF	TGCAGTGCTAGACGCCCCGGACAGGGAATGAATGAAAAACTGTTTTTT
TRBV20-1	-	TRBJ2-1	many	CSARPAGLLQFF	TGCAGTGCTAGGCCCGCAGGGCTATTGCAGTTCTTC
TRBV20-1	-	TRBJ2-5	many	CSARGSGQRQTQYF	TGCAGTGCTAGAGGCTCGGGGCAGAGACAGACCCAGTACTTC
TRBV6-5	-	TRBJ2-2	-	CASIRDPSNTGELFF	TGTGCCAGCATTCGAGACCCGTCGAACACCGGGGAGCTGTTTTTT
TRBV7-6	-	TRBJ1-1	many	CASSSLPELKAFF	TGTGCCAGCAGCTCCCTACCGGAGCTCAAAGCTTTCTTT
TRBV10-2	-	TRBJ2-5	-	CASSERQKETQYF	TGCGCCAGCAGTGAGAGACAGAAAGAGACCCAGTACTTC
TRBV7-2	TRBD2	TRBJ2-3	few	CASSLLAGGPSNTDTQYF	TGTGCCAGCAGCTTACTAGCGGGAGGGCCGTCCAACACAGATACGCAGTATTTT
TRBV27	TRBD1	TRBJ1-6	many	CASWRQGDSPLHF	TGTGCCAGCTGGAGACAGGGCGATTCACCCCTCCACTTT
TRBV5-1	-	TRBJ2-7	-	CASRDRGSNEQYF	TGCGCCAGCAGAGATCGGGGGAGCAACGAGCAGTACTTC
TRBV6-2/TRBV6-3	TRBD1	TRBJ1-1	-	CASSWDRSVGTEAFF	TGTGCCAGCAGTTGGGACAGGTCTGTGGGCACTGAAGCTTTCTTT
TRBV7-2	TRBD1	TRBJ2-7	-	CASSPGTGGGLVYF	TGTGCCAGCAGCCCTGGGACAGGGGGCGGCTTGGTCTACTTC
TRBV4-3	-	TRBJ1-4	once	CASSQGRYSEKLFF	TGCGCCAGCAGCCAAGGTAGGTACAGTGAAAAACTGTTTTTT
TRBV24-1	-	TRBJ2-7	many	CATSDSDRSPYEQYF	TGTGCCACCAGTGATTCGGACCGAAGTCCCTACGAGCAGTACTTC
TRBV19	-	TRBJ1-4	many	CASMTGTNEKLFF	TGTGCCAGTATGACAGGCACTAATGAAAAACTGTTTTTT
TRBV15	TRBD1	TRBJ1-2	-	CATSTGQAANYGYTF	TGTGCCACCAGCACTGGACAGGCTGCCAACTATGGCTACACCTTC
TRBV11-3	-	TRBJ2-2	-	CASSFSTWNTGELFF	TGTGCCAGCAGCTTCTCTACCTGGAACACCGGGGAGCTGTTTTTT
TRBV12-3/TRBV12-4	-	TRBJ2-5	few	CASSYDRKVHETQYF	TGTGCCAGCAGTTACGATCGAAAGGTGCATGAGACCCAGTACTTC
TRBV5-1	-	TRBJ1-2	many	CASSLGPTDGYTF	TGTGCCAGCAGCTTAGGTCCGACAGATGGCTACACCTTC
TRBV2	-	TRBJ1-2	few	CASSPHRRYGYGYTF	TGTGCCAGCAGTCCCCACAGGAGGTACGGCTATGGCTACACCTTC
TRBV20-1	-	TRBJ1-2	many	CSASGVGSQIYGYTF	TGCAGTGCTAGTGGCGTGGGGAGCCAGATCTATGGCTACACCTTC
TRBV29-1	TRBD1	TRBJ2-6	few	CSLETGGSGANVLTF	TGCAGCTTGGAGACAGGGGGCTCTGGGGCCAACGTCCTGACTTTC
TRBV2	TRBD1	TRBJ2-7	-	CASSTPPTGNSYEQYF	TGTGCCAGCAGTACTCCCCCGACAGGGAACAGTTACGAGCAGTACTTC
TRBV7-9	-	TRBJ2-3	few	CASRLSLARAASDTQYF	TGTGCCAGCAGGTTAAGTCTTGCCCGGGCGGCGTCAGATACGCAGTATTTT
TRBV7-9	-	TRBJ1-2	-	CASSQDRTAPFPGYGYTF	TGTGCCAGCAGCCAAGATCGGACAGCTCCTTTTCCTGGCTATGGCTACACCTTC
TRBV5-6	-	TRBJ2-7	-	CASSLLVEPYEQYF	TGTGCCAGCAGCTTACTAGTGGAACCCTACGAGCAGTACTTC
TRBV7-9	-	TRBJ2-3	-	CASSLEGFTDTQYF	TGTGCCAGCAGCCTCGAGGGATTCACAGATACGCAGTATTTT
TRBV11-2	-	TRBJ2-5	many	CASSLARLVETQYF	TGTGCCAGCAGCTTAGCCCGACTAGTGGAGACCCAGTACTTC
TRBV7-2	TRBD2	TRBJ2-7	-	CASSQDGTSLTYEQYF	TGCGCCAGCAGCCAAGATGGGACTAGCCTAACCTACGAGCAGTACTTC
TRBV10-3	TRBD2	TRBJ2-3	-	CATRLAGSTDTQYF	TGTGCCACCAGACTAGCGGGGAGCACAGATACGCAGTATTTT
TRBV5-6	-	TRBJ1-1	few	CASSLATRGDTEAFF	TGTGCCAGCAGCTTGGCCACCCGGGGGGACACTGAAGCTTTCTTT
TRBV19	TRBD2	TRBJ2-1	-	CASSWRGWNEQFF	TGTGCCAGTAGTTGGCGGGGGTGGAATGAGCAGTTCTTC
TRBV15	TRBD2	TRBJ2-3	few	CATSGPGLAGVLADTQYF	TGTGCCACCAGCGGACCGGGACTAGCGGGAGTGCTGGCAGATACGCAGTATTTT
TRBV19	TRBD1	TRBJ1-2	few	CASRPTDRMGGYTF	TGTGCCAGCAGACCCACGGACAGGATGGGAGGCTACACCTTC
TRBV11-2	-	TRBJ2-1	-	CASESGPNNEQFF	TGTGCCAGCGAATCGGGACCGAACAATGAGCAGTTCTTC
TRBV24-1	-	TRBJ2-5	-	CATSDPSGTGETQYF	TGTGCCACCAGTGACCCCTCCGGAACTGGAGAGACCCAGTACTTC